This section outlines one T cell receptor (beta chain) sequence together with its context. Its antigen remains unknown. PCR used 60 Vbeta primers and 13 Jbeta primers. Libraries were prepared by immunoSEQ multiplex PCR; TCRdb keeps only in-frame clonotypes and omits some of them. The sample contains about 150,000 clones, roughly 70% of which appear only once. Each donor was nominally healthy when sampled (though unrecorded immune exposures were likely). Germline CDR1 and CDR2: SQVTM and ANQGSEA. Trimming took 5 bases from V and 4 from J; bases not matched to a gene: 14. CDR3 length: 17 residues. The data derive from a study of cytomegalovirus exposure and HLA in healthy donors. Study-wide results and caveats: In most subjects, TCR beta sequences reportedly gave accurate predictions of HLA-A and HLA-B alleles. Later analysis demonstrated an association between a missense DCLRE1C variant and TCR beta V- and J-gene trimming. Later analysis suggested most CMV-associated TCR beta chains were HLA-restricted.

Sample: PBMCs. The receptor was isolated from a man between 35 and 55 years old in good health and CMV-seronegative. V and J are TRBV29-1 and TRBJ1-4, with TRBD1 matching over 9 bases. The DNA of the CDR3 is TGCAGCGTTTCCGACAAACAGGGGGCACTGAGTAATGAAAAACTGTTTTTT. It codes for CSVSDKQGALSNEKLFF.